A single sample gave rise to the 22 T cell receptor beta chains below, sequenced in a study of T cell repertoires in cytomegalovirus infection. TCRdb called the reads again in MiXCR, with one record for every CDR3 protein. The sample yields roughly 300,000 distinct CDR3 sequences, about 23% seen once. Sequencing was done on a sample of PBMCs. These receptors all stem from a human donor in good health (CMV status not recorded). Some clones in this sample may be carry-over from other donors' samples.

In this sample, this clonotype turned up many times. The chain recombines TRBV12-3 or TRBV12-4 with TRBJ2-5, with D possibly matching TRBD2 (5 bases). The CDR3 runs 14 residues. V dropped 6 bases and J dropped 2 bases, with 13 bases sitting between them. CDR3 coding DNA: TGTGCCAGCAGCCATCCGGGAAATCAAGAGACCCAGTACTTC. Residues: CASSHPGNQETQYF.

The V gene is TRBV29-1, the J gene TRBJ1-1, with 7 nucleotides matching TRBD1. Germline-derived CDR1 and CDR2 are SQVTM and ANQGSEA. CDR3 length: 14 amino acids. The J segment lost 6 bases and the V segment lost 3 bases, leaving 10 bases of the junction unmatched. DNA of the CDR3: TGCAGCGTTGATCCAGGGGGGAAGGAGTCTGAAGCTTTCTTT. It codes for CSVDPGGKESEAFF. Full variable domain (rest looked up from reference TRBV29-1 and TRBJ1-1): SAVISQKPSRDICQRGTSLTIQCQVDSQVTMMFWYRQQPGQSLTLIATANQGSEATYESGFVIDKFPISRPNLTFSTLTVSNMSPEDSSIYLCSVDPGGKESEAFFGQGTRLTVV.

The chain has TRBV7-9 and TRBJ2-7; D not resolved. Trimming took 1 base from V and 5 from J, leaving 15 bases between them. The CDR3 spans 15 residues. Germline CDR1 reads SEHNR; CDR2 reads FQNEAQ (reference sequence). This CDR3 reads CASSLGGGLGNEQYF. The CDR3 nucleotides are TGTGCCAGCAGCTTAGGCGGCGGCCTTGGGAACGAGCAGTACTTC.

This clonotype was detected a few times. The genes are TRBV6-1 and TRBJ2-2; 11 bases map to TRBD1. Germline V CDR1 and CDR2: MNHNS, SASEGT. This CDR3 has 15 amino acids. Trimming took 5 bases from V and 7 from J; bases not matched to a gene: 6. The CDR3 loop is CASSPRTGGGGELFF. The CDR3 nucleotides are TGTGCCAGCAGTCCGCGGACAGGGGGCGGCGGGGAGCTGTTTTTT.

This clonotype was seen many times. V and J are TRBV7-2 and TRBJ1-2; D may be TRBD1 (6 bases). CDR1 and CDR2 from the germline V gene are SGHTA and FQGNSA. The CDR3 has 15 amino acids. V was clipped by 1 base and J by 5 bases, with 14 bases between them. CDR3 DNA sequence: TGTGCCAGCAGCTTAGAGGCGCAGGGGATATATGGCTACACCTTC. Translated, it gives CASSLEAQGIYGYTF.

The J gene is TRBJ2-2, the V gene TRBV7-2; the match to TRBD2 covers 14 bases. The CDR3 has 17 amino acids. Germline CDR1 reads SGHTA; CDR2 reads FQGNSA. The junction had 6 bases not matched to a gene; V was cut back by 3 bases and J by 6 bases. The CDR3 DNA sequence: TGTGCCAGCAGCTTTCGGGGGGGACTAGCGGGAGCCGGGGAGCTGTTTTTT. Its protein is CASSFRGGLAGAGELFF.

In its sample, this clonotype was seen a few times. The chain joins TRBV20-1 to TRBJ2-3; 8 bases line up with TRBD2. The CDR3 is 15 amino acids. The V gene end was trimmed by 3 bases and the J gene end by 0 bases; junction bases not matched to a gene: 5. Germline loops: CDR1 DFQATT, CDR2 SNEGSKA (reference sequence). The CDR3 region has the DNA TGCAGTGCTAGGAGCGGGGGTGTGAGCACAGATACGCAGTATTTT. Amino acids: CSARSGGVSTDTQYF.

The chain links TRBV28 to TRBJ2-2; TRBD2 aligns across 14 bases. Germline V lookup: CDR1 MDHEN, CDR2 SYDVKM. This CDR3 contains 16 residues. Trimming at V came to 3 bases and at J to 6 bases, leaving 3 bases not matched to a gene. CDR3 protein: CASSFRLAGGPGELFF. CDR3 nucleotides: TGTGCCAGCAGTTTCAGACTAGCGGGGGGGCCCGGGGAGCTGTTTTTT.

This chain joins TRBV7-3 and TRBJ1-1; D is ambiguous. The germline V gene has CDR1 SGHTA and CDR2 FQGTGA. V was clipped by 5 bases and J by 3 bases, with 13 bases between them. The length of the CDR3 is 14 residues. The CDR3 reads CASSRVGGDTEAFF. CDR3 nucleotide sequence: TGTGCCAGCAGCCGCGTAGGAGGAGACACTGAAGCTTTCTTT. The full variable domain, completed using reference TRBV7-3 and TRBJ1-1, is GAGVSQTPSNKVTEKGKYVELRCDPISGHTALYWYRQSLGQGPEFLIYFQGTGAADDSGLPNDRFFAVRPEGSVSTLKIQRTERGDSAVYLCASSRVGGDTEAFFGQGTRLTVV.

This clonotype was counted only a few times. V is TRBV28 and J is TRBJ1-3; D perhaps matches TRBD1 (6 bases). Trimming took 6 bases from V and 2 from J, leaving 17 bases between them. The CDR3 has 16 amino acids. The V gene's germline CDR1 is MDHEN and CDR2 SYDVKM. This CDR3 is CASSLLVGAAGNTIYF. Written as DNA, the CDR3 is TGTGCCAGCAGCCTATTGGTGGGGGCGGCTGGAAACACCATATATTTT.

The V and J genes are TRBV20-1 and TRBJ1-4; 8 nucleotides line up with TRBD1. Germline loops: CDR1 DFQATT, CDR2 SNEGSKA (reference sequence). This CDR3 is 13 amino acids long. With V trimmed by 6 bases and J by 7 bases, 7 bases remained unmatched. The CDR3 loop is CSARTGIFEKLFF. CDR3 DNA: TGCAGTGCGCGGACAGGGATATTTGAAAAACTGTTTTTT.

This clonotype showed up many times. V is TRBV6-5 and J is TRBJ1-1; perhaps TRBD1 as D (6 bases). Germline V CDR1 and CDR2: MNHEY, SVGAGI. The CDR3 totals 15 residues. Trimming cost V 1 base and J 4 bases, with 13 bases left between them. The CDR3: CASSYFPGAGTEAFF. The CDR3, as DNA: TGTGCCAGCAGTTACTTTCCAGGGGCGGGCACTGAAGCTTTCTTT.

This chain links TRBV15 with TRBJ2-4; 7 nucleotides align to TRBD1. Germline CDR1 is LNHNV and CDR2 is YYDKDF (reference sequence). The V and J ends lost 5 bases and 1 base, in that order; junction bases with no gene match: 11. The CDR3 totals 17 residues. In DNA, the CDR3 is TGTGCCACCAGCCCGCGAAGGACAGGATGGGCCAAAAACATTCAGTACTTC. Protein product: CATSPRRTGWAKNIQYF.

This rearrangement joins TRBV5-1 to TRBJ2-6, with 7 bases matching TRBD1. Germline assignment: CDR1 SGHRS and CDR2 YFSETQ. CDR3 size: 16 residues. The trim removed 1 base at V and 2 bases at J, leaving 3 bases unmatched. CDR3 protein: CASSLSTGAGANVLTF. The CDR3 DNA reads TGCGCCAGCAGCTTGTCTACAGGGGCTGGGGCCAACGTCCTGACTTTC.

This clonotype was picked up many times. The chain combines TRBV10-3 with TRBJ1-5, with D tentatively TRBD1 (5 bases). V lost 3 bases and J lost 4, with 13 bases in between. Germline CDR1 and CDR2: ENHRY and SYGVKD. The CDR3 is 15 residues long. The CDR3 nucleotides are TGTGCCATCAGTGATGTGACAGACACGAATCAGCCCCAGCATTTT. Translated: CAISDVTDTNQPQHF.

The chain joins TRBV12-3 or TRBV12-4 to TRBJ2-1; D might be TRBD1 or TRBD2, each matching 6 bases. CDR3 length: 15 residues. With 5 bases removed from V and 4 bases from J, the gap between germline ends came to 15 bases. The CDR3 DNA sequence: TGTGCCAGCAGTGGGGGGACATTCCTTTACAATGAGCAGTTCTTC. Encoded protein: CASSGGTFLYNEQFF.

This clonotype has a handful of counts. The rearrangement links TRBV5-1 to TRBJ2-5; D is possibly TRBD2 (5 bases). This CDR3 is 13 amino acids long. Germline V gene sequence: CDR1 SGHRS, CDR2 YFSETQ. Trimming stripped 0 bases from V and 3 bases from J, with 6 bases between. The CDR3 DNA follows: TGCGCCAGCAGCTTGGCAGCGGAAGAGACCCAGTACTTC. The encoded protein is CASSLAAEETQYF. The complete variable domain, with remaining parts taken from reference TRBV5-1 and TRBJ2-5, reads KAGVTQTPRYLIKTRGQQVTLSCSPISGHRSVSWYQQTPGQGLQFLFEYFSETQRNKGNFPGRFSGRQFSNSRSEMNVSTLELGDSALYLCASSLAAEETQYFGPGTRLLVL.

The sample holds a few counts of this clonotype. The genes are TRBV11-2 and TRBJ1-3, with D unclear. The CDR3 is made up of 17 amino acids. V lost 2 bases and J lost 0, with 14 bases in between. Germline V gives CDR1 SGHAT, CDR2 FQNNGV. CDR3 nucleotide sequence: TGTGCCAGCAGCTTAAGTAGGTCTCCCCGCTCTGGAAACACCATATATTTT. Protein sequence: CASSLSRSPRSGNTIYF. The entire variable domain, with the rest obtained from reference TRBV11-2 and TRBJ1-3, is as follows: EAGVAQSPRYKIIEKRQSVAFWCNPISGHATLYWYQQILGQGPKLLIQFQNNGVVDDSQLPKDRFSAERLKGVDSTLKIQPAKLEDSAVYLCASSLSRSPRSGNTIYFGEGSWLTVV.

This clonotype has more than one count but fewer than ten. The chain joins TRBV2 to TRBJ2-5; D possibly matches TRBD1 or TRBD2 (5 bases each). The CDR3 length is 12 residues. Looked up from germline, CDR1 is SNHLY and CDR2 is FYNNEI. V was pared by 7 bases and J by 6 bases, with 12 bases between. The DNA for the CDR3 is TGTGCCAGCAAGGTGGGGGATAAGACCCAGTACTTC. Translation: CASKVGDKTQYF.

This clonotype has a count of ten or more. The chain couples TRBV7-8 to TRBJ2-3; 10 bases align to TRBD2. Trimming took 5 bases from V and 2 from J; bases not matched to a gene: 7. Germline loops: CDR1 SGHVS, CDR2 FQNEAQ. The CDR3 is 16 residues long. CDR3 loop: CASSPILAGNTDTQYF. The CDR3 DNA reads TGTGCCAGCAGCCCAATACTAGCGGGGAACACAGATACGCAGTATTTT.

There are many counts of this clonotype. V and J are TRBV7-2 and TRBJ2-3; 8 nucleotides match TRBD1. In germline, CDR1 is SGHTA, CDR2 FQGNSA. The CDR3 totals 13 residues. V trimming: 7 bases; J trimming: 5 bases; junction bases outside the gene matches: 5. CDR3 in amino acids: CASTGQGLDTQYF. CDR3 in DNA: TGTGCCAGCACTGGACAGGGTCTAGATACGCAGTATTTT.

This clonotype appeared many times. The rearrangement uses TRBV11-2 and TRBJ2-5, with a tentative D call TRBD2 (6 bases). Germline loops: CDR1 SGHAT, CDR2 FQNNGV. Trimming took 2 bases from V and 4 from J, leaving 8 bases between them. This CDR3 region has 13 residues. This CDR3 is CASSLPGAETQYF. For the CDR3, the DNA is TGTGCCAGCAGCTTACCGGGAGCAGAGACCCAGTACTTC.